This T cell receptor (beta chain) was observed in a study of T cell changes during pregnancy in multiple sclerosis. The method was immunoSEQ multiplex PCR; TCRdb's version includes in-frame clones alone and lacks a portion of them. The sample holds some 79,000 clones, over 80% seen once. CDR3 length: 15 amino acids. V lost 6 bases to trimming and J lost 2 bases, with 15 bases between them. The V gene's germline CDR1 is MDHEN and CDR2 SYDVKM. The source was CD4+ T cells from peripheral blood mononuclear cells, collected in the second trimester of pregnancy. The rearrangement uses TRBV28 and TRBJ2-3; D perhaps matches TRBD1 (6 bases). The sequence came from a female donor with multiple sclerosis, enrolled in a pregnancy study. The CDR3 spells CASSLSDRTTDTQYF. The CDR3 DNA follows: TGTGCCAGCAGCCTCTCCGACAGGACCACAGATACGCAGTATTTT. The whole variable domain, filled in from reference TRBV28 and TRBJ2-3, reads DVKVTQSSRYLVKRTGEKVFLECVQDMDHENMFWYRQDPGLGLRLIYFSYDVKMKEKGDIPEGYSVSREKKERFSLILESASTNQTSMYLCASSLSDRTTDTQYFGPGTRLTVL.